One and the same sample provided the 26 T cell receptor beta chains below, sequenced in a study of beta chain features in type 1 diabetes. Study-wide results and caveats: The study found moderately but significantly shorter TCRB CDR3s in all four CD4+ subsets of Type 1 diabetes patients.

The isolated RNA, all of it, was reverse transcribed, so expressed TCRB transcripts were what got sequenced. Using immunoSEQ multiplex PCR, the repertoire was profiled, and TCRdb retains in-frame clones only, with some absent. The sample holds 330,000 or so clones, about 12% seen once. No antigen has been assigned to these receptors. Sequencing was carried out using naive CD4+ T cells from blood. These TCRs come from a woman younger than 30 with type 1 diabetes.

This clone was counted between two and nine times. This chain links TRBV5-1 with TRBJ2-5; D perhaps matches TRBD2 (5 bases). The V gene's germline CDR1 is SGHRS and CDR2 YFSETQ. The CDR3 is 14 residues long. V shed 5 bases and J shed 4 bases, with 15 bases lying between them. The DNA of the CDR3 is TGCGCCAGCAGTTCTCAACACCGGGGAGAGACCCAGTACTTC. Translating it yields CASSSQHRGETQYF.

The chain couples TRBV11-2 to TRBJ2-1; unclear D gene. Germline V gives CDR1 SGHAT, CDR2 FQNNGV. Trimming removed 5 bases from V and 3 bases from J, with 11 bases in between. The length of the CDR3 is 14 residues. The CDR3 region is CASSRGPNYNEQFF. The CDR3 nucleotides are TGTGCCAGCAGCCGCGGTCCGAACTACAATGAGCAGTTCTTC. Supplemented by reference TRBV11-2 and TRBJ2-1, the full variable domain reads EAGVAQSPRYKIIEKRQSVAFWCNPISGHATLYWYQQILGQGPKLLIQFQNNGVVDDSQLPKDRFSAERLKGVDSTLKIQPAKLEDSAVYLCASSRGPNYNEQFFGPGTRLTVL.

This clone was counted only a few times. The genes are TRBV18 and TRBJ2-5; no definite D call. Trimming shortened V by 7 bases and J by 5 bases, and 8 bases separated the two germline ends. This CDR3 is 11 amino acids long. Germline V gene data show CDR1 as KGHSH and CDR2 as LQKENI. CDR3 coding DNA: TGTGCCAGCTTAACCGGGGAGACCCAGTACTTC. Amino acid sequence: CASLTGETQYF. Full variable domain (rest looked up from reference TRBV18 and TRBJ2-5): NAGVMQNPRHLVRRRGQEARLRCSPMKGHSHVYWYRQLPEEGLKFMVYLQKENIIDESGMPKERFSAEFPKEGPSILRIQQVVRGDSAAYFCASLTGETQYFGPGTRLLVL.

This clone occurred a few times. The chain combines TRBV7-9 with TRBJ2-5; a possible D gene is TRBD2 (6 bases). Trimming pared 5 bases from V and 8 bases from J, leaving 21 bases between. Germline assignment: CDR1 SEHNR and CDR2 FQNEAQ (reference sequence). The CDR3 runs 15 residues. The CDR3: CASSAGDIRRDTQYF. CDR3 in DNA: TGTGCCAGCAGCGCCGGCGATATAAGGAGGGATACCCAGTACTTC.

The rearrangement uses TRBV28 and TRBJ2-7; 9 nucleotides match TRBD1. This CDR3 is built from 14 residues. Germline assignment: CDR1 MDHEN and CDR2 SYDVKM. Unmatched junction bases numbered 5, after V lost 6 bases and J lost 2 bases. The chain's CDR3 is CASRGQGLTYEQYF. CDR3 in DNA: TGTGCCAGCAGGGGACAGGGTCTAACCTACGAGCAGTACTTC.

This sequence joins TRBV30 and TRBJ1-1; no firm D call. The germline CDR1 and CDR2 sequences are GTSNPN and SVGIG (reference sequence). V shed 4 bases and J shed 1 base, with 4 bases lying between them. The CDR3 runs 11 residues. CDR3: CAWNRNTEAFF. CDR3 nucleotide sequence: TGTGCCTGGAACAGGAACACTGAAGCTTTCTTT.

As DNA, the CDR3 is TGCAGCGTTGACCGGTCCATGAACACTGAAGCTTTCTTT. As protein: CSVDRSMNTEAFF. The rearrangement links TRBV29-1 to TRBJ1-1; D gene unclear. Trimming pared 3 bases from V and 0 bases from J, leaving 8 bases between. The CDR3 totals 13 residues. CDR1 and CDR2 from the germline V gene are SQVTM and ANQGSEA.

The chain combines TRBV6-6 with TRBJ2-7; D is unclear. The germline CDR1 and CDR2 sequences are MNHNY and SVGAGI (reference sequence). The CDR3 loop spans 12 amino acids. The V and J ends lost 6 bases and 4 bases respectively, with 10 bases between them. The chain's CDR3 is CASRPGKYEQYF. The CDR3 DNA follows: TGTGCCAGCAGACCTGGCAAATACGAGCAGTACTTC.

This chain connects TRBV11-2 to TRBJ2-7; 7 bases align to TRBD1. The CDR3 totals 14 residues. The V segment lost 5 bases and the J segment 2 bases; nucleotides outside the gene matches: 6. CDR1 and CDR2 from the germline V gene are SGHAT and FQNNGV. The CDR3 DNA reads as TGTGCCAGCAGCCAGTTGACAGGGCCCTACGAGCAGTACTTC. Translating gives CASSQLTGPYEQYF. The full variable domain, completed using reference TRBV11-2 and TRBJ2-7, is EAGVAQSPRYKIIEKRQSVAFWCNPISGHATLYWYQQILGQGPKLLIQFQNNGVVDDSQLPKDRFSAERLKGVDSTLKIQPAKLEDSAVYLCASSQLTGPYEQYFGPGTRLTVT.

This clone was seen a handful of times. CDR3 amino acids: CASSNTGGGNQPQHF. CDR3 in DNA: TGTGCCAGCAGTAATACAGGGGGCGGCAATCAGCCCCAGCATTTT. This rearrangement joins TRBV27 to TRBJ1-5; TRBD1 agrees at 9 bases. This CDR3 has 15 amino acids. V gave up 5 bases and J gave up 2 bases; unmatched junction bases: 4. Per the germline V gene, CDR1 is MNHEY and CDR2 is SMNVEV (reference sequence).

This clone was counted only a few times. The V and J genes are TRBV23-1 and TRBJ2-3; a weak D match, TRBD1 (6 bases). TRBV23-1 is an ORF, with its function uncertain. There are 15 residues in the CDR3. V lost 2 bases to trimming and J lost 5 bases, with 14 bases between them. Written as DNA, the CDR3 is TGCGCCAGCAGTCAAGTTTTCTCACAGGGAGATACGCAGTATTTT. It is translated as CASSQVFSQGDTQYF.

The rearrangement joins TRBV7-8 to TRBJ2-5, with 8 nucleotides matching TRBD1. CDR1 SGHVS and CDR2 FQNEAQ come from the germline V gene. This CDR3 region has 15 residues. Trimming took 5 bases from V and 4 from J; bases not matched to a gene: 9. CDR3 in DNA: TGTGCCAGCAGCCGCCCAAGAGACAGGGGAGAGACCCAGTACTTC. It codes for CASSRPRDRGETQYF.

This clone was observed a few times. This same CDR3 is encoded by further DNA sequences in the sample. The chain carries TRBV10-3 and TRBJ2-5, with D unresolved. V lost 0 bases, J lost 5 bases, and 4 bases lay in between. The CDR3 length is 12 residues. Germline assignment: CDR1 ENHRY and CDR2 SYGVKD. The DNA of the CDR3 is TGTGCCATCAGTGAGTCAGCCGAGACCCAGTACTTC. Translation gives CAISESAETQYF.

The V and J genes are TRBV11-3 and TRBJ2-7; 11 nucleotides agree with TRBD1. Germline V gene sequence: CDR1 SGHNT, CDR2 YENEEA. Germline trimming cut 5 bases from V and 2 bases from J; bases unmatched to any gene: 2. CDR3 length equals 14 residues. The CDR3 loop reads CASSQGQGAYEQYF. CDR3 bases: TGTGCCAGCAGCCAGGGACAGGGGGCCTACGAGCAGTACTTC.

In this sample, this clone turned up a few times. The V call is TRBV2, the J call TRBJ2-3; 9 positions agree with TRBD2. Trimming removed 2 bases from V and 4 bases from J; junction bases left unmatched: 7. Germline V CDR1 and CDR2: SNHLY, FYNNEI. The CDR3 sequence is 16 residues long. CDR3 in amino acids: CASSERSRGGSDTQYF. The CDR3 coding sequence is TGTGCCAGCAGTGAAAGGTCGCGGGGGGGGTCAGATACGCAGTATTTT.

The gene calls are TRBV19 and TRBJ2-1, with D perhaps matching TRBD2 (5 bases). The germline V gene encodes CDR1 LNHDA and CDR2 SQIVND (reference sequence). V shed 1 base and J shed 5 bases, with 12 bases lying between them. The CDR3 totals 15 residues. The CDR3 coding sequence is TGTGCCAGTAGTATAGGACGGGCCGGGAACAATGAGCAGTTCTTC. This gives the protein CASSIGRAGNNEQFF.

This chain connects TRBV29-1 to TRBJ1-1; possible D gene TRBD1, 6 bases. Germline CDR1 reads SQVTM; CDR2 reads ANQGSEA. CDR3 length equals 14 residues. Trimming removed 1 base from V and 2 bases from J, with 11 bases in between. CDR3 in amino acids: CSVEGGGLNTEAFF. The CDR3 bases are TGCAGCGTTGAAGGGGGGGGCCTCAACACTGAAGCTTTCTTT.

The chain has TRBV5-1 and TRBJ2-5, with D maybe TRBD2 (6 bases). CDR3 length: 14 amino acids. The V end was cut by 0 bases, the J end by 4 bases, with 10 bases between. CDR1 SGHRS and CDR2 YFSETQ come from the germline V gene. The CDR3 sequence is CASSLERGGETQYF. CDR3 nucleotide sequence: TGCGCCAGCAGCTTGGAAAGGGGAGGAGAGACCCAGTACTTC. Full variable domain (outside the CDR3, taken from reference TRBV5-1 and TRBJ2-5): KAGVTQTPRYLIKTRGQQVTLSCSPISGHRSVSWYQQTPGQGLQFLFEYFSETQRNKGNFPGRFSGRQFSNSRSEMNVSTLELGDSALYLCASSLERGGETQYFGPGTRLLVL.

The sample holds a few counts of this clone. The V gene is TRBV19, the J gene TRBJ1-4; a weak D match, TRBD1 (5 bases). V was shortened by 7 bases and J by 5 bases, with 20 bases between the two germline ends. The CDR3 is 16 amino acids. Germline CDR1 reads LNHDA; CDR2 reads SQIVND (reference sequence). CDR3 in amino acids: CASTSWGTAGNEKLFF. CDR3 nucleotides: TGTGCCAGTACCTCATGGGGGACTGCGGGCAATGAAAAACTGTTTTTT. The complete variable domain, with remaining parts taken from reference TRBV19 and TRBJ1-4, reads DGGITQSPKYLFRKEGQNVTLSCEQNLNHDAMYWYRQDPGQGLRLIYYSQIVNDFQKGDIAEGYSVSREKKESFPLTVTSAQKNPTAFYLCASTSWGTAGNEKLFFGSGTQLSVL.

The chain recombines TRBV15 with TRBJ1-4; D possibly corresponds to TRBD1 (6 bases). Germline V CDR1 and CDR2: LNHNV, YYDKDF (reference sequence). V lost 4 bases and J 3 bases, leaving 9 bases between the germline ends. This CDR3 has 14 residues. The CDR3 sequence: CATSTGTPNEKLFF. The CDR3 coding sequence is TGTGCCACCAGCACCGGGACACCTAATGAAAAACTGTTTTTT.

This clone was seen more than once but under ten times. The CDR3 spells CATSSDRTSGRDYEQFF. The CDR3 nucleotides are TGTGCCACCAGCAGTGATCGTACTAGCGGGAGGGATTATGAGCAGTTCTTC. This chain links TRBV15 with TRBJ2-1; 13 nucleotides agree with TRBD2. The length of the CDR3 is 17 residues. J gave up 8 bases and V 3 bases, and 10 bases lay outside the gene matches. CDR1 and CDR2 (germline): LNHNV, YYDKDF (reference sequence).

This clone has just a few counts. V usage is TRBV27 and J usage is TRBJ2-2; D uncertain. The CDR3 is 13 amino acids. V was trimmed by 2 bases and J by 6 bases, leaving 7 bases between them. Germline assignment: CDR1 MNHEY and CDR2 SMNVEV (reference sequence). The CDR3 here is CASSLRVPGELFF. The CDR3 bases are TGTGCCAGCAGTTTACGGGTTCCCGGGGAGCTGTTTTTT.

The chain combines TRBV6-6 with TRBJ2-3; 9 nucleotides agree with TRBD2. The length of the CDR3 is 15 residues. Per the germline V gene, CDR1 is MNHNY and CDR2 is SVGAGI (reference sequence). After removal of 2 bases from V and 6 bases from J, the junction contained 6 bases not matched to a gene. The CDR3 DNA is TGTGCCAGCAGTTACGGCGGGAGGGCCGCGGATACGCAGTATTTT. Residues: CASSYGGRAADTQYF.

This clone has more than one count but fewer than ten. This chain joins TRBV30 and TRBJ2-7; TRBD2 agrees at 8 bases. The CDR3 contains 15 residues. J was trimmed by 4 bases and V by 2 bases; bases with no gene match: 10. Looked up from germline, CDR1 is GTSNPN and CDR2 is SVGIG (reference sequence). CDR3 nucleotide sequence: TGTGCCTGGAGTACCCGGGGGGGGTCCATGTACGAGCAGTACTTC. Translated, it gives CAWSTRGGSMYEQYF.

The rearrangement uses TRBV4-3 and TRBJ2-7; the D gene is possibly TRBD1 (6 bases). CDR1 is LGHNA and CDR2 is YSLEER in the germline V gene. The CDR3 spans 16 residues. The V end was cut by 4 bases, the J end by 0 bases, with 16 bases between. This CDR3 is CASSLRRQANSYEQYF. The CDR3 bases are TGCGCCAGCAGCCTCCGGAGACAGGCAAACTCCTACGAGCAGTACTTC.

This rearrangement joins TRBV28 to TRBJ1-2, with TRBD1 matching over 8 bases. CDR1 is MDHEN and CDR2 is SYDVKM in the germline V gene. The CDR3 spans 15 residues. J gave up 6 bases and V 3 bases, and 9 bases lay outside the gene matches. The CDR3: CASSLGGQGWDGYTF. CDR3 DNA sequence: TGTGCCAGCAGTTTGGGCGGACAGGGTTGGGATGGCTACACCTTC.